This T cell receptor beta chain was sequenced during a study of shared clonotypes between healthy human individuals. TCRdb keeps only in-frame clones here, not all; method: immunoSEQ multiplex PCR. The sample gives approximately 1,000,000 clones, roughly 77% of which show up once; about 0.94% is in the top ten. The V gene's germline CDR1 is SGHRS and CDR2 YFSETQ. The CDR3 length is 17 residues. Trimming removed 0 bases from V and 0 bases from J, with 13 bases in between. The sequenced sample was memory CD4+ T cells from PBMCs. As to subset: CD45RA-negative fraction. The sequence was obtained from a man between 18 and 35 years old in good health. Some clones in this sample may be carry-over from other donors' samples. This chain joins TRBV5-1 and TRBJ2-4; perhaps TRBD2 as D (5 bases). The CDR3 DNA is TGCGCCAGCAGCTTGGCTGTGGCGGGCCTAGCCAAAAACATTCAGTACTTC. Protein: CASSLAVAGLAKNIQYF. Full variable domain (missing parts from reference TRBV5-1 and TRBJ2-4): KAGVTQTPRYLIKTRGQQVTLSCSPISGHRSVSWYQQTPGQGLQFLFEYFSETQRNKGNFPGRFSGRQFSNSRSEMNVSTLELGDSALYLCASSLAVAGLAKNIQYFGAGTRLSVL.